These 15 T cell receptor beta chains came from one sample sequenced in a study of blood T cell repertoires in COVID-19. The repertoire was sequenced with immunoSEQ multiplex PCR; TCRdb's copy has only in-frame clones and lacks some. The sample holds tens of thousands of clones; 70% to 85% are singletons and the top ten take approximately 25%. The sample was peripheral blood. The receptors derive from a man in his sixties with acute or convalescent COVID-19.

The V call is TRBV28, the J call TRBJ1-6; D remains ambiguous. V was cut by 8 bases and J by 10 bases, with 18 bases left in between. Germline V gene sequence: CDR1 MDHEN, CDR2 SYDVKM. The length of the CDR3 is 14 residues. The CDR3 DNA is TGTGCCAGCTTCTCCCAAGGACGGGGATCACCCCTCCACTTT. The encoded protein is CASFSQGRGSPLHF.

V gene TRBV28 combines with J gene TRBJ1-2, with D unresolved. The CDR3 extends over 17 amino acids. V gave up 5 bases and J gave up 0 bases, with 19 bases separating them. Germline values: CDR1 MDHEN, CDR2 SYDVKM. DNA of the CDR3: TGTGCCAGCAGTCCGGGAGCGATCGGGCCAGCTAACTATGGCTACACCTTC. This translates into CASSPGAIGPANYGYTF.

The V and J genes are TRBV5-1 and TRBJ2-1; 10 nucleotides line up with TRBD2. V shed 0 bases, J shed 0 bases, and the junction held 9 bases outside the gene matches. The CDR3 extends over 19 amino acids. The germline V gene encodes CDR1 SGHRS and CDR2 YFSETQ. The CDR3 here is CASSLVASGGPSSYNEQFF. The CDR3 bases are TGCGCCAGCAGCTTGGTAGCTAGCGGGGGCCCCAGCTCCTACAATGAGCAGTTCTTC.

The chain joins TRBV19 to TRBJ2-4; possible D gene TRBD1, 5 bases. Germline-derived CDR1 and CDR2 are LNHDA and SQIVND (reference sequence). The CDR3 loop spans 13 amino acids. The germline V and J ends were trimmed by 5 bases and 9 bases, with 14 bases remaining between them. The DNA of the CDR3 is TGTGCCAGTAGTGACAGCCTTAAAGGCATTCAGTACTTC. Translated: CASSDSLKGIQYF. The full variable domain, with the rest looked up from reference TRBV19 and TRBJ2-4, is DGGITQSPKYLFRKEGQNVTLSCEQNLNHDAMYWYRQDPGQGLRLIYYSQIVNDFQKGDIAEGYSVSREKKESFPLTVTSAQKNPTAFYLCASSDSLKGIQYFGAGTRLSVL.

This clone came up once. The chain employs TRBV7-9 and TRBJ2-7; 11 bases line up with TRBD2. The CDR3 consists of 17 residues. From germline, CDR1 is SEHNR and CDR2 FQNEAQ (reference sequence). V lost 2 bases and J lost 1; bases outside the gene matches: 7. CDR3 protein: CASSLPKTSGGSYEQYF. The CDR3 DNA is TGTGCCAGCAGCTTACCGAAAACTAGCGGGGGATCCTACGAGCAGTACTTC.

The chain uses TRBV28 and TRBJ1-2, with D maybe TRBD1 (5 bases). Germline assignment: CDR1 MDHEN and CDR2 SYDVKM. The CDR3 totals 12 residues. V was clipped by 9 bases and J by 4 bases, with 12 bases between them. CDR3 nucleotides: TGTGCCAGTGTCGGGCAGGGCTATGGCTACACCTTC. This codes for CASVGQGYGYTF.

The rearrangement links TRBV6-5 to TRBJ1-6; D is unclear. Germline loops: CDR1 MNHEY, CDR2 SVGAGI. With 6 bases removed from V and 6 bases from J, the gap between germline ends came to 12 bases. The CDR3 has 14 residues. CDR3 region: CASRWEKGNSPLHF. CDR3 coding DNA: TGTGCCAGCAGGTGGGAGAAGGGTAATTCACCCCTCCACTTT.

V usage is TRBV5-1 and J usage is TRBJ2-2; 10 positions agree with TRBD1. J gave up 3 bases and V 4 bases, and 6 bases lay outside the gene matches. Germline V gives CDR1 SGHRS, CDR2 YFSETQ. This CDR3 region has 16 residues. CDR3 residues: CASSPPGTGDTGELFF. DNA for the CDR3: TGCGCCAGCAGCCCACCCGGGACAGGGGACACCGGGGAGCTGTTTTTT. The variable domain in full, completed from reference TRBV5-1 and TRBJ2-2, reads KAGVTQTPRYLIKTRGQQVTLSCSPISGHRSVSWYQQTPGQGLQFLFEYFSETQRNKGNFPGRFSGRQFSNSRSEMNVSTLELGDSALYLCASSPPGTGDTGELFFGEGSRLTVL.

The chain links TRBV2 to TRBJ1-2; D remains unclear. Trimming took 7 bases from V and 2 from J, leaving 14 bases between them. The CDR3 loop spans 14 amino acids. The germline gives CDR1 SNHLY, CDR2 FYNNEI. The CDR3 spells CASTHLAANYGYTF. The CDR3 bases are TGTGCCAGCACTCATCTTGCAGCGAACTATGGCTACACCTTC. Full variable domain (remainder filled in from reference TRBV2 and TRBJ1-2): EPEVTQTPSHQVTQMGQEVILRCVPISNHLYFYWYRQILGQKVEFLVSFYNNEISEKSEIFDDQFSVERPDGSNFTLKIRSTKLEDSAMYFCASTHLAANYGYTFGSGTRLTVV.

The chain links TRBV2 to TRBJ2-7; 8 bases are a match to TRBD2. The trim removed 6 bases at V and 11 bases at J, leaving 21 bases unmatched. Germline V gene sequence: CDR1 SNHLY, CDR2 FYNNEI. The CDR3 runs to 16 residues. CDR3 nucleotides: TGTGCCAGCAGCGCCCGGGATAGCGGGACCTCTTACCTCGAGTACGTC. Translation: CASSARDSGTSYLEYV.

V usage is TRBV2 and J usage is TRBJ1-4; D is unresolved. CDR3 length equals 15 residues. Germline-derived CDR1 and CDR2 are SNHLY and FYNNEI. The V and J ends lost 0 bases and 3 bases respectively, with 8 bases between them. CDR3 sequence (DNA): TGTGCCAGCAGTGAAGCTCGGTTAGCTAATGAAAAACTGTTTTTT. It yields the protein CASSEARLANEKLFF.

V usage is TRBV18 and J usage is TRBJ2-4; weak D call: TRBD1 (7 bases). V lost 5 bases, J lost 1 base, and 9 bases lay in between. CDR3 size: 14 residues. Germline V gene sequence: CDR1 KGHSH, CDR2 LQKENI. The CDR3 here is CASSAGQAKNIQYF. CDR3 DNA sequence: TGTGCCAGCTCAGCGGGACAGGCCAAAAACATTCAGTACTTC. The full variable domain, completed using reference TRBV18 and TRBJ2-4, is NAGVMQNPRHLVRRRGQEARLRCSPMKGHSHVYWYRQLPEEGLKFMVYLQKENIIDESGMPKERFSAEFPKEGPSILRIQQVVRGDSAAYFCASSAGQAKNIQYFGAGTRLSVL.

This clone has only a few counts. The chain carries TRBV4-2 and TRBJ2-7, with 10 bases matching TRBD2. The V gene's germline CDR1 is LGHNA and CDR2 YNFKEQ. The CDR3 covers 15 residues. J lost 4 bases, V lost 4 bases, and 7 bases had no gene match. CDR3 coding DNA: TGTGCCAGCAGCCGACAACTAGCGGGGTTATACGAGCAGTACTTC. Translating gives CASSRQLAGLYEQYF.

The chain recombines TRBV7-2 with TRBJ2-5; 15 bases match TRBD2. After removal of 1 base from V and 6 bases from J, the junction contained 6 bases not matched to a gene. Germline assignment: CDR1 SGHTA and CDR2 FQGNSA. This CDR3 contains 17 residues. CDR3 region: CASSLGTSGGVGKTQYF. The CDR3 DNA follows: TGTGCCAGCAGCTTAGGGACTAGCGGGGGGGTAGGAAAGACCCAGTACTTC.

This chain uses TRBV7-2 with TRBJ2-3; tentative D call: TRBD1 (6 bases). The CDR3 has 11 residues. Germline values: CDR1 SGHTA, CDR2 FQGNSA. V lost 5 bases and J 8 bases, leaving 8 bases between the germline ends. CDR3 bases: TGTGCCAGCAGCAGCAGGGGTACGCAGTATTTT. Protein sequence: CASSSRGTQYF. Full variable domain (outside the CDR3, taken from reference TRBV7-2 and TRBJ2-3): GAGVSQSPSNKVTEKGKDVELRCDPISGHTALYWYRQSLGQGLEFLIYFQGNSAPDKSGLPSDRFSAERTGGSVSTLTIQRTQQEDSAVYLCASSSRGTQYFGPGTRLTVL.